The clone carrying this TCR beta chain was counted a few times. Its matching antigen is unknown. The sample belongs to a study of T cells in Graves' hyperthyroidism and ophthalmopathy. Study-wide results and limits: Most clonotypes that expanded in the thyroid above 0.001 also showed up in blood. Before onset, by a median of around 6.4 months, the model predicted ophthalmopathy.

The source material, RNA transcripts, was used to amplify TCR beta CDR3 regions. In the first-round RT-PCR of the TCR CDR3, the HTBI primer set was used. TCRdb called the multiplex PCR reads again in MiXCR, with one record for every CDR3 protein. The sample contains hundreds of thousands of distinct CDR3 sequences, roughly 17% of which appear only once. With a duration under 2 months, the hyperthyroidism was newly diagnosed in patients aged 18 to 65. PBMCs were derived from about 10 ml fresh peripheral blood. The CDR3 totals 14 residues. The germline gives CDR1 SGHTA, CDR2 FQGNSA. Trimming shortened V by 1 base and J by 3 bases, and 7 bases separated the two germline ends.

Sequencing used blood. The chain recombines TRBV7-2 with TRBJ1-3; D call uncertain. This sequence was found in a woman in her 30s with Graves' hyperthyroidism. CDR3 sequence (DNA): TGTGCCAGCAGCTTAGACTCGGTTGGAAACACCATATATTTT. It translates to CASSLDSVGNTIYF.